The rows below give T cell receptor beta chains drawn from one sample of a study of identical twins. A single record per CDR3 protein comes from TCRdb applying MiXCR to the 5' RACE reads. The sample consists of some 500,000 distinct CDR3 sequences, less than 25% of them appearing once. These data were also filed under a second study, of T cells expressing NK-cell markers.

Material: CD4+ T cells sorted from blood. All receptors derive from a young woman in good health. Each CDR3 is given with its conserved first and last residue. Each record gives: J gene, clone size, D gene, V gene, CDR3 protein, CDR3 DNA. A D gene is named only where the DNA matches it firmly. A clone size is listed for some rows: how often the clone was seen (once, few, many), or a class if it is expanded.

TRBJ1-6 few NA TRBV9 CASSVSGAPLHF TGTGCCAGCAGCGTCAGCGGGGCACCCCTCCACTTT
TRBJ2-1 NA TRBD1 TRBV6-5 CASSLLPGTGSNEQFF TGTGCCAGCAGTTTACTGCCCGGGACAGGGAGCAATGAGCAGTTCTTC
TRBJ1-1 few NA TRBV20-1 CSARERTEAFF TGCAGTGCTAGAGAGCGGACTGAAGCTTTCTTT
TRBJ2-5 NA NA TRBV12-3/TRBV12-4 CASSFLAVGETQYF TGTGCCAGCAGTTTCCTAGCCGTGGGAGAGACCCAGTACTTC
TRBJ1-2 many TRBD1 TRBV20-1 CSAGAGTGSVGYTF TGCAGTGCTGGGGCCGGGACAGGGTCTGTTGGCTACACCTTC
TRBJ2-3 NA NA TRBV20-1 CSAATERMADTQYF TGCAGTGCTGCCACAGAGAGGATGGCAGATACGCAGTATTTT
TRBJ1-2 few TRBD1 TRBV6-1 CASNLRGRGNYGYTF TGTGCCAGCAACCTCAGGGGGCGCGGTAACTATGGCTACACCTTC
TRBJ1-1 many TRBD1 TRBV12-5 CASGLAPPGQGITEAFF TGTGCTAGTGGTTTGGCGCCTCCGGGACAGGGTATCACTGAAGCTTTCTTT
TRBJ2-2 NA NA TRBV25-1 CASRGVRELFF TGTGCCAGCAGAGGTGTCCGGGAGCTGTTTTTT
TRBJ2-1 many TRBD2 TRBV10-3 CAISDPGLAGAGEQFF TGTGCCATCAGTGACCCGGGACTAGCGGGAGCGGGTGAGCAGTTCTTC
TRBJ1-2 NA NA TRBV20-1 CSANTGTYGYTF TGCAGTGCTAATACAGGGACCTATGGCTACACCTTC
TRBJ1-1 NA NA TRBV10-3 CAISESGGGTEAFF TGTGCCATCAGTGAGTCGGGGGGGGGTACTGAAGCTTTCTTT
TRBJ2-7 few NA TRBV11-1 CASSPTPGGILKTSYEQYF TGTGCCAGCAGCCCCACACCTGGGGGGATCCTTAAGACCTCCTACGAGCAGTACTTC
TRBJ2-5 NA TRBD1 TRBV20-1 CSAEGQGSGETQYF TGCAGTGCGGAAGGACAGGGGTCAGGAGAGACCCAGTACTTC
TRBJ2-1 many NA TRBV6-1 CASSPLSYNEQFF TGTGCCAGCAGTCCCCTTTCGTACAATGAGCAGTTCTTC
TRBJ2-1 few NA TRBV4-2 CASSPSLSSYNEQFF TGTGCCAGCAGCCCAAGTCTGAGCTCCTACAATGAGCAGTTCTTC
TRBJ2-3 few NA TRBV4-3 CATRRGAYSYTDTQYF TGCGCCACCAGAAGAGGGGCCTATTCCTACACAGATACGCAGTATTTT
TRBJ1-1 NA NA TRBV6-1 CASRPRFRVEAFF TGTGCCAGCAGGCCGAGATTCAGGGTCGAAGCTTTCTTT
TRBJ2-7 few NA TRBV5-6 CASSWGTYEQYF TGTGCCAGCAGCTGGGGAACCTACGAGCAGTACTTC
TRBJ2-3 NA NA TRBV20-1 CSAWGLTSTDTQYF TGCAGTGCCTGGGGACTTACTAGCACAGATACGCAGTATTTT
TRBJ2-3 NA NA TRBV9 CASSPRTIGSDTQYF TGTGCCAGCAGCCCCCGGACTATAGGGTCAGATACGCAGTATTTT
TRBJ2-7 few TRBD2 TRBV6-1 CASSRLALFSEQYF TGTGCCAGCAGTCGACTAGCTCTTTTTAGCGAGCAGTACTTC
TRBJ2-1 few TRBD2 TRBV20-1 CSARGSTSGGAEQFF TGCAGTGCTAGGGGTTCGACTAGCGGGGGGGCGGAGCAGTTCTTC
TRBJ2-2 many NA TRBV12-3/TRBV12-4 CASSSLQGAGELFF TGTGCCAGCAGTTCGCTCCAGGGTGCCGGGGAGCTGTTTTTT
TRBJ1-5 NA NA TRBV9 CASSVASGGSQHF TGTGCCAGCAGCGTAGCTTCGGGAGGGAGCCAGCATTTT
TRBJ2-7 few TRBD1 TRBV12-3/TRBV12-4 CASSRRGQSSYEQYF TGTGCCAGCAGTCGCCGGGGACAGAGCTCCTACGAGCAGTACTTC
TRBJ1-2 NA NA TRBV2 CASTVARNYGYTF TGTGCCAGCACGGTTGCACGGAACTATGGCTACACCTTC
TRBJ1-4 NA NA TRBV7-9 CASSFSAGGTNEKLFF TGTGCCAGCAGCTTCAGCGCGGGGGGCACTAATGAAAAACTGTTTTTT
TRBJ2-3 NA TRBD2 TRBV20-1 CSACRTSGFTTDTQYF TGCAGTGCTTGTCGGACTAGCGGGTTCACCACAGATACGCAGTATTTT
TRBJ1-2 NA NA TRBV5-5 CASSPRHHYGYTF TGTGCCAGCAGCCCTCGGCACCACTATGGCTACACCTTC
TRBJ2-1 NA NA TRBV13 CASSLVGSTGQFF TGTGCCAGCAGCTTAGTGGGGTCTACCGGGCAGTTCTTC
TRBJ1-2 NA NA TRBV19 CASNKVGTYYGYTF TGTGCCAGTAATAAGGTGGGGACCTACTATGGCTACACCTTC
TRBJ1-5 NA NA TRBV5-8 CASSPGPGQPQHF TGTGCCAGCAGCCCTGGCCCCGGTCAGCCCCAGCATTTT